Each of the 28 T cell receptor beta chains below was sequenced from the same sample in a study of blood T cell repertoires in COVID-19. The repertoire was sequenced with immunoSEQ multiplex PCR; TCRdb's copy has only in-frame clones and lacks some. The table shows under 140,000 clones, with 70% to 80% occurring only once. The material sequenced was peripheral blood. The receptors come from an older woman with acute or convalescent COVID-19.

The CDR3 loop is CASSLQMNTGELFF. The CDR3 region has the DNA TGTGCCAGCAGCTTACAGATGAACACCGGGGAGCTGTTTTTT. The chain employs TRBV7-2 and TRBJ2-2, with no clear D. V lost 2 bases, J lost 1 base, and 5 bases lay in between. The V gene's germline CDR1 is SGHTA and CDR2 FQGNSA. The CDR3 is made up of 14 amino acids.

The sample holds one count of this clone. This chain links TRBV6-5 with TRBJ2-7; D remains ambiguous. This CDR3 is built from 15 residues. CDR1 and CDR2 (germline): MNHEY, SVGAGI. The V and J ends lost 9 bases and 3 bases respectively, with 21 bases between them. The CDR3 spells CASIKSSGRYYEQYF. CDR3 DNA sequence: TGTGCCAGTATCAAATCCTCTGGCAGGTACTACGAGCAGTACTTC.

In DNA form, the CDR3 reads TGCGCCAGCAGCTCCCTGCCGGAAGGGGCCGAGCAGTACTTC. This sequence encodes CASSSLPEGAEQYF. The chain joins TRBV5-1 to TRBJ2-7, with a weak D call TRBD1 (5 bases). The germline V gene encodes CDR1 SGHRS and CDR2 YFSETQ. V lost 3 bases to trimming and J lost 6 bases, with 16 bases between them. The CDR3 contains 14 residues.

The V gene is TRBV27, the J gene TRBJ2-3; 9 positions agree with TRBD2. V lost 3 bases and J lost 2; bases outside the gene matches: 6. The CDR3 contains 16 residues. In germline, CDR1 is MNHEY, CDR2 SMNVEV (reference sequence). In DNA form, the CDR3 reads TGTGCCAGCAGTTTCCTGACTAGCGGTTACACAGATACGCAGTATTTT. Amino acids: CASSFLTSGYTDTQYF.

There are a few counts of this clone. The chain couples TRBV28 to TRBJ2-4; a possible D gene is TRBD2 (6 bases). V was shortened by 4 bases and J by 0 bases, with 13 bases between the two germline ends. CDR1 is MDHEN, CDR2 SYDVKM, per germline. This CDR3 comprises 16 residues. CDR3 coding DNA: TGTGCCAGCAGTTCTACCCGCGGGGTAGCCAAAAACATTCAGTACTTC. Translated, it gives CASSSTRGVAKNIQYF. The full variable domain, completed using reference TRBV28 and TRBJ2-4, is DVKVTQSSRYLVKRTGEKVFLECVQDMDHENMFWYRQDPGLGLRLIYFSYDVKMKEKGDIPEGYSVSREKKERFSLILESASTNQTSMYLCASSSTRGVAKNIQYFGAGTRLSVL.

The chain employs TRBV3-1 (or the pseudogene TRBV3-2) and TRBJ1-2; D is perhaps TRBD1 (6 bases). Trimming removed 1 base at V and 4 bases at J, with 19 bases between. From germline, CDR1 is LGHDT and CDR2 YNNKEL (reference sequence). This CDR3 has 17 amino acids. The CDR3 nucleotides read TGTGCCAGCAGCCAAGTTGGATTCGGGGGGCTGGGCTATGGCTACACCTTC. This translates into CASSQVGFGGLGYGYTF.

This clone was counted a few times. The chain recombines TRBV3-1 (or the pseudogene TRBV3-2) with TRBJ2-7; D is unclear. Trimming removed 4 bases at V and 4 bases at J, with 5 bases between. From germline, CDR1 is LGHDT and CDR2 YNNKEL (reference sequence). The CDR3 is 11 residues long. CDR3 loop: CASSRRYEQYF. The CDR3 DNA reads TGTGCCAGCAGCCGTAGATACGAGCAGTACTTC.

V is TRBV29-1 and J is TRBJ2-7, with a weak D call TRBD1 (6 bases). Trimming removed 4 bases at V and 3 bases at J, with 10 bases between. This CDR3 region has 12 residues. The germline gives CDR1 SQVTM, CDR2 ANQGSEA. The CDR3 spells CSVAGTRYEQYF. The CDR3 region has the DNA TGCAGCGTTGCGGGGACACGCTACGAGCAGTACTTC.

This sequence joins TRBV24-1 and TRBJ2-1; weak D call: TRBD2 (5 bases). Trimming shortened V by 4 bases and J by 12 bases, and 18 bases separated the two germline ends. This CDR3 contains 14 residues. CDR1 and CDR2 (germline): KGHDR, SFDVKD. CDR3 sequence: CATSELARFEGQFF. The CDR3 region has the DNA TGTGCCACCAGTGAATTAGCGAGATTCGAAGGGCAGTTCTTC.

Only a few counts were recorded for this clone. This chain's CDR3 is CASSFAGTGDNEQYF. In nucleotides, the CDR3 is TGTGCCAGCAGCTTCGCCGGGACAGGAGACAACGAGCAGTACTTC. The V call is TRBV7-9, the J call TRBJ2-7, with TRBD1 identical over 8 bases. Germline CDR1 is SEHNR and CDR2 is FQNEAQ (reference sequence). J lost 5 bases, V lost 3 bases, and 9 bases had no gene match. The CDR3 is 15 residues long.

This rearrangement joins TRBV11-3 to TRBJ2-2, with D maybe TRBD1 (6 bases). V was clipped by 4 bases and J by 0 bases, with 12 bases between them. Per germline, CDR1 SGHNT and CDR2 YENEEA. The length of the CDR3 is 16 residues. CDR3 loop: CASSSSTGPNTGELFF. The CDR3, as DNA: TGTGCCAGCAGCTCAAGCACAGGGCCGAACACCGGGGAGCTGTTTTTT.

This clone appeared once. The chain has TRBV19 and TRBJ2-1; 7 bases match TRBD1. There are 16 residues in the CDR3. V lost 5 bases to trimming and J lost 5 bases; unmatched junction nucleotides: 12. CDR1 and CDR2 (germline): LNHDA, SQIVND (reference sequence). The CDR3, as DNA: TGTGCCAGTAGTCGTCGAATAGGGGGCTGGGACAATGAGCAGTTCTTC. Encoded protein: CASSRRIGGWDNEQFF.

The DNA of the CDR3 is TGTGCCAGTAGTATTAAGGATAGCGCCTACACCGGGGAGCTGTTTTTT. Translation: CASSIKDSAYTGELFF. The chain uses TRBV19 and TRBJ2-2; D is possibly TRBD2 (5 bases). The V end lost 3 bases, the J end lost 3 bases, and 14 bases lay between the germline ends. Germline CDR1 and CDR2: LNHDA and SQIVND (reference sequence). This CDR3 has 16 residues.

The rearrangement links TRBV7-9 to TRBJ2-7, with 9 positions matching TRBD1. Germline V gives CDR1 SEHNR, CDR2 FQNEAQ (reference sequence). The CDR3 consists of 14 residues. With V trimmed by 6 bases and J by 7 bases, 10 bases remained unmatched. This CDR3 is CASRATGTGHEQYF. In DNA, the CDR3 is TGTGCCAGCAGAGCTACCGGGACAGGGCATGAGCAGTACTTC.

This chain connects TRBV7-8 to TRBJ1-4; no definite D call. Germline CDR1 reads SGHVS; CDR2 reads FQNEAQ. V lost 5 bases to trimming and J lost 0 bases, with 7 bases between them. This CDR3 contains 14 residues. For the CDR3, the DNA is TGTGCCAGCAGCCACTCCGCAACTAATGAAAAACTGTTTTTT. It specifies CASSHSATNEKLFF.

The chain recombines TRBV2 with TRBJ1-3, with D maybe TRBD1 (5 bases). CDR1 SNHLY and CDR2 FYNNEI come from the germline V gene. With 1 base removed from V and 2 bases from J, the gap between germline ends came to 9 bases. The CDR3 sequence is 15 residues long. CDR3 DNA: TGTGCCAGCAGTGAAGTTCGCAGGGCTGGAAACACCATATATTTT. Encoded protein: CASSEVRRAGNTIYF.

The J gene is TRBJ1-2, the V gene TRBV6-5; a possible D gene is TRBD1 (6 bases). CDR3 length equals 14 residues. Trimming removed 8 bases at V and 4 bases at J, with 17 bases between. The germline V gene has CDR1 MNHEY and CDR2 SVGAGI. The CDR3 region is CASATSGVSYGYTF. As DNA, the CDR3 is TGTGCCAGCGCAACTTCAGGGGTGTCCTATGGCTACACCTTC.

The chain has TRBV9 and TRBJ1-5; 12 bases agree with TRBD1. Trimming at V came to 0 bases and at J to 5 bases, leaving 15 bases not matched to a gene. The CDR3 is 20 amino acids. Germline assignment: CDR1 SGDLS and CDR2 YYNGEE. The CDR3 protein is CASSVAFRDRGRLSYQPQHF. For the CDR3, the DNA is TGTGCCAGCAGCGTAGCTTTTAGGGACAGGGGGCGGTTGAGTTATCAGCCCCAGCATTTT. The full variable domain, completed using reference TRBV9 and TRBJ1-5, is DSGVTQTPKHLITATGQRVTLRCSPRSGDLSVYWYQQSLDQGLQFLIQYYNGEERAKGNILERFSAQQFPDLHSELNLSSLELGDSALYFCASSVAFRDRGRLSYQPQHFGDGTRLSIL.

The count of this clone is one. The CDR3 spells CASSDFRGTDTQYF. The DNA for the CDR3 is TGTGCCAGCAGTGACTTCCGGGGCACAGATACGCAGTATTTT. V gene TRBV2 combines with J gene TRBJ2-3; D call uncertain. This CDR3 is 14 amino acids long. Per germline, CDR1 SNHLY and CDR2 FYNNEI. Trimming pared 3 bases from V and 1 base from J, leaving 8 bases between.

The chain has TRBV4-2 and TRBJ1-4, with D possibly TRBD1 on 5 matching bases. Trimming shortened V by 4 bases and J by 5 bases, and 20 bases separated the two germline ends. Germline-derived CDR1 and CDR2 are LGHNA and YNFKEQ. The CDR3 runs to 17 residues. The CDR3: CASSPPRLTGRNEKLFF. The CDR3 nucleotides read TGTGCCAGCAGCCCCCCCCGTTTAACAGGTAGAAATGAAAAACTGTTTTTT.

This clone was seen a few times. The CDR3 nucleotides are TGTGCCAGTAGTATAGGAGACATACCCTACGAGCAGTACTTC. It is translated as CASSIGDIPYEQYF. The rearrangement joins TRBV19 to TRBJ2-7; D is ambiguous. The CDR3 covers 14 residues. CDR1 is LNHDA, CDR2 SQIVND, per germline (reference sequence). V dropped 1 base and J dropped 2 bases, with 9 bases sitting between them.

The chain is built from TRBV30 and TRBJ1-1; no reliable D call. The V gene's germline CDR1 is GTSNPN and CDR2 SVGIG (reference sequence). Trimming stripped 2 bases from V and 4 bases from J, with 11 bases between. The CDR3 extends over 13 amino acids. DNA of the CDR3: TGTGCCTGGAGTTCGCAGGTCGGCACTGAAGCTTTCTTT. This encodes CAWSSQVGTEAFF.

The gene calls are TRBV7-8 and TRBJ1-2; TRBD1 matches at 7 bases. This CDR3 comprises 19 residues. V trimming: 2 bases; J trimming: 0 bases; junction bases outside the gene matches: 15. In germline, CDR1 is SGHVS, CDR2 FQNEAQ. CDR3 in DNA: TGTGCCAGCAGCTTATCACAAGCCGGGACCGGGACAGCTAACTATGGCTACACCTTC. The encoded protein is CASSLSQAGTGTANYGYTF. The full variable domain, rest sourced from reference TRBV7-8 and TRBJ1-2, is GAGVSQSPRYKVAKRGQDVALRCDPISGHVSLFWYQQALGQGPEFLTYFQNEAQLDKSGLPSDRFFAERPEGSVSTLKIQRTQQEDSAVYLCASSLSQAGTGTANYGYTFGSGTRLTVV.

This chain connects TRBV6-4 to TRBJ1-1; D is possibly TRBD1 (5 bases). V was clipped by 2 bases and J by 4 bases, with 26 bases between them. Germline V gene data show CDR1 as MRHNA and CDR2 as SNTAGT. The CDR3 has 19 amino acids. The CDR3 protein is CASSDPTLLEGKRFTEAFF. The CDR3 nucleotides are TGTGCCAGCAGTGACCCGACACTTTTGGAGGGGAAACGTTTCACTGAAGCTTTCTTT.

The V call is TRBV7-9, the J call TRBJ1-2; 10 nucleotides agree with TRBD1. Germline V gene data show CDR1 as SEHNR and CDR2 as FQNEAQ (reference sequence). V lost 5 bases to trimming and J lost 8 bases; unmatched junction nucleotides: 8. This CDR3 is 14 amino acids long. This chain's CDR3 is CASSRRDRGWGYTF. The CDR3 DNA reads as TGTGCCAGCAGCCGCCGGGACAGGGGTTGGGGCTACACCTTC. The full variable domain, its missing parts supplied by reference TRBV7-9 and TRBJ1-2, is DTGVSQNPRHKITKRGQNVTFRCDPISEHNRLYWYRQTLGQGPEFLTYFQNEAQLEKSRLLSDRFSAERPKGSFSTLEIQRTEQGDSAMYLCASSRRDRGWGYTFGSGTRLTVV.

The count of this clone is one. The chain has TRBV5-1 and TRBJ2-5, with D tentatively TRBD2 (7 bases). Germline lookup yields CDR1 SGHRS and CDR2 YFSETQ. This CDR3 contains 15 residues. V shed 3 bases and J shed 1 base, with 13 bases lying between them. As DNA, the CDR3 is TGCGCCAGCAGCTCGGACCGGGGGGCCCAAGAGACCCAGTACTTC. It encodes CASSSDRGAQETQYF. The full variable domain, with the rest looked up from reference TRBV5-1 and TRBJ2-5, is KAGVTQTPRYLIKTRGQQVTLSCSPISGHRSVSWYQQTPGQGLQFLFEYFSETQRNKGNFPGRFSGRQFSNSRSEMNVSTLELGDSALYLCASSSDRGAQETQYFGPGTRLLVL.

This rearrangement joins TRBV7-9 to TRBJ2-4; D may be TRBD1 (6 bases). Between the trimmed V and J ends, which lost 2 bases and 6 bases, there was a span of 11 bases. Germline CDR1 and CDR2: SEHNR and FQNEAQ (reference sequence). The CDR3 loop spans 14 amino acids. The DNA of the CDR3 is TGTGCCAGCAGCTTACAGGGGACGGGAAACATTCAGTACTTC. As protein: CASSLQGTGNIQYF.

This chain joins TRBV6-6 and TRBJ1-2, with TRBD1 identical over 11 bases. The CDR3 sequence is 17 residues long. V lost 5 bases and J lost 4; bases outside the gene matches: 12. Germline CDR1 MNHNY, CDR2 SVGAGI (reference sequence). CDR3: CASSPLGQGADLYGYTF. The DNA for the CDR3 is TGTGCCAGCAGTCCCTTAGGACAGGGGGCCGACCTCTATGGCTACACCTTC.